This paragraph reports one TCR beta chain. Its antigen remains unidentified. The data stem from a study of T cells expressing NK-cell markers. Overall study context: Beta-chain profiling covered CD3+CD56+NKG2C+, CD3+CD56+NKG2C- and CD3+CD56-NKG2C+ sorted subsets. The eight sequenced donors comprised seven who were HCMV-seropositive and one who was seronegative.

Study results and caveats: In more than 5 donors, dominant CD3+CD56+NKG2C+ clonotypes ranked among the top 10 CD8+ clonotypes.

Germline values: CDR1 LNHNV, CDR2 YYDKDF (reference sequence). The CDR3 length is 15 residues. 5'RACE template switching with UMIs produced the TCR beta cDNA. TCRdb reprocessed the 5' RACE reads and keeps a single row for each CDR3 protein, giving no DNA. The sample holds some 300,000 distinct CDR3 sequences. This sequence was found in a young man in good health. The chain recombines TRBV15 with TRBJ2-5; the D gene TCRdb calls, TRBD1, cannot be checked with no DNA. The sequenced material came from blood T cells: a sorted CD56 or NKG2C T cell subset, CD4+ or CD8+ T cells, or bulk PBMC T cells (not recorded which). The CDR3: CATSRAPGPQETQYF.